A selection of T cell receptor beta chains follows, all from one sample in a study of PD-1 blockade in mismatch repair-deficient tumors. Sequenced by immunoSEQ multiplex PCR; TCRdb stores in-frame clones only, minus some. The profile covers 9,400 or so clones, with more than 75% appearing a single time and approximately 14% taken by the ten largest. Their target antigens are unknown. Sequenced here: cells cultured in vitro, sampled from a patient treated with pembrolizumab. These receptors were taken from an adult with mismatch repair-deficient cancer. The CDR3 runs from the conserved cysteine through the conserved F or W. The D gene is left open where the match is weak. Some rows mark clone size as missing; the rest say once, few, many or name a class of expanded clone.

CDR3nt: TGTGCCAGCCGAAGTCTTGGACGGTCGGAAGCTTTCTTT; CDR3aa: CASRSLGRSEAFF; j_gene: TRBJ1-1; v_gene: TRBV11-2; d_gene: -; abundance: -
CDR3nt: TGCAGCGGGGGGGGCTTTTCCAGGGGATCGACCTACAATGAGCAGTTCTTC; CDR3aa: CSGGGFSRGSTYNEQFF; j_gene: TRBJ2-1; v_gene: TRBV29-1; d_gene: -; abundance: -
CDR3nt: TGTGCCAGCAGCCAACAGAAGGGGCTAGCGGGAGGATGGACCGGGGAGCTGTTTTTT; CDR3aa: CASSQQKGLAGGWTGELFF; j_gene: TRBJ2-2; v_gene: TRBV4-2; d_gene: TRBD2; abundance: -
CDR3nt: TGTGCCAGCAAGCTAGCGAACTCCTACAATGAGCAGTTCTTC; CDR3aa: CASKLANSYNEQFF; j_gene: TRBJ2-1; v_gene: TRBV6-5; d_gene: -; abundance: -
CDR3nt: TGTGCCAGCAGCCCAAAGGGACAGGGGGGTAACGAGCAGTTCTTC; CDR3aa: CASSPKGQGGNEQFF; j_gene: TRBJ2-1; v_gene: TRBV7-9; d_gene: TRBD1; abundance: -
CDR3nt: TGCGCCAGCAGCTTGACACTAGCGGCCCTAGGGAGTGAGCAGTTCTTC; CDR3aa: CASSLTLAALGSEQFF; j_gene: TRBJ2-1; v_gene: TRBV5-1; d_gene: TRBD2; abundance: -
CDR3nt: TGTGCCATCAGTGATCCCGGACTAGCGGGAGGGGTTGAGCAGTTCTTC; CDR3aa: CAISDPGLAGGVEQFF; j_gene: TRBJ2-1; v_gene: TRBV10-3; d_gene: TRBD2; abundance: -
CDR3nt: TGTGCCAGCACCATTTTGCGGGACAGGGAAAAGAAAAACTATGGCTACACCTTC; CDR3aa: CASTILRDREKKNYGYTF; j_gene: TRBJ1-2; v_gene: TRBV11-2; d_gene: TRBD1; abundance: -
CDR3nt: TGTGCCAGCAGCTCTACAGGGGTCCAAGAGACCCAGTACTTC; CDR3aa: CASSSTGVQETQYF; j_gene: TRBJ2-5; v_gene: TRBV11-2; d_gene: TRBD1; abundance: -
CDR3nt: TGTGCCAGCAGTTCAGCCGGGACAGGGTTCCTCTACGAGCAGTACTTC; CDR3aa: CASSSAGTGFLYEQYF; j_gene: TRBJ2-7; v_gene: TRBV28; d_gene: TRBD1; abundance: -
CDR3nt: TGCGCCAGCCGGGCCACAGGGGATACGCAGTATTTT; CDR3aa: CASRATGDTQYF; j_gene: TRBJ2-3; v_gene: TRBV5-1; d_gene: -; abundance: once
CDR3nt: TGTGCCAGCAGCTTAGTGAGGACAGGGGTGGAAAAACTGTTTTTT; CDR3aa: CASSLVRTGVEKLFF; j_gene: TRBJ1-4; v_gene: TRBV7-8; d_gene: TRBD1; abundance: -
CDR3nt: TGCAGCGTTGACCGGACTAGAGATACGCAGTATTTT; CDR3aa: CSVDRTRDTQYF; j_gene: TRBJ2-3; v_gene: TRBV29-1; d_gene: TRBD2; abundance: -
CDR3nt: TGTGCCAGCAGCGCCTACCGGACAGGGGAAGAGCTCTTCTATGGCTACACCTTC; CDR3aa: CASSAYRTGEELFYGYTF; j_gene: TRBJ1-2; v_gene: TRBV9; d_gene: TRBD1; abundance: -
CDR3nt: TGTGCCAGCACGCAACAGCTCAATCAGCCCCAGCATTTT; CDR3aa: CASTQQLNQPQHF; j_gene: TRBJ1-5; v_gene: TRBV2; d_gene: -; abundance: -
CDR3nt: TGTGCCAGCAGTCGCCGCGGTTGGGCGGCCCAGTACTTC; CDR3aa: CASSRRGWAAQYF; j_gene: TRBJ2-5; v_gene: TRBV28; d_gene: -; abundance: few